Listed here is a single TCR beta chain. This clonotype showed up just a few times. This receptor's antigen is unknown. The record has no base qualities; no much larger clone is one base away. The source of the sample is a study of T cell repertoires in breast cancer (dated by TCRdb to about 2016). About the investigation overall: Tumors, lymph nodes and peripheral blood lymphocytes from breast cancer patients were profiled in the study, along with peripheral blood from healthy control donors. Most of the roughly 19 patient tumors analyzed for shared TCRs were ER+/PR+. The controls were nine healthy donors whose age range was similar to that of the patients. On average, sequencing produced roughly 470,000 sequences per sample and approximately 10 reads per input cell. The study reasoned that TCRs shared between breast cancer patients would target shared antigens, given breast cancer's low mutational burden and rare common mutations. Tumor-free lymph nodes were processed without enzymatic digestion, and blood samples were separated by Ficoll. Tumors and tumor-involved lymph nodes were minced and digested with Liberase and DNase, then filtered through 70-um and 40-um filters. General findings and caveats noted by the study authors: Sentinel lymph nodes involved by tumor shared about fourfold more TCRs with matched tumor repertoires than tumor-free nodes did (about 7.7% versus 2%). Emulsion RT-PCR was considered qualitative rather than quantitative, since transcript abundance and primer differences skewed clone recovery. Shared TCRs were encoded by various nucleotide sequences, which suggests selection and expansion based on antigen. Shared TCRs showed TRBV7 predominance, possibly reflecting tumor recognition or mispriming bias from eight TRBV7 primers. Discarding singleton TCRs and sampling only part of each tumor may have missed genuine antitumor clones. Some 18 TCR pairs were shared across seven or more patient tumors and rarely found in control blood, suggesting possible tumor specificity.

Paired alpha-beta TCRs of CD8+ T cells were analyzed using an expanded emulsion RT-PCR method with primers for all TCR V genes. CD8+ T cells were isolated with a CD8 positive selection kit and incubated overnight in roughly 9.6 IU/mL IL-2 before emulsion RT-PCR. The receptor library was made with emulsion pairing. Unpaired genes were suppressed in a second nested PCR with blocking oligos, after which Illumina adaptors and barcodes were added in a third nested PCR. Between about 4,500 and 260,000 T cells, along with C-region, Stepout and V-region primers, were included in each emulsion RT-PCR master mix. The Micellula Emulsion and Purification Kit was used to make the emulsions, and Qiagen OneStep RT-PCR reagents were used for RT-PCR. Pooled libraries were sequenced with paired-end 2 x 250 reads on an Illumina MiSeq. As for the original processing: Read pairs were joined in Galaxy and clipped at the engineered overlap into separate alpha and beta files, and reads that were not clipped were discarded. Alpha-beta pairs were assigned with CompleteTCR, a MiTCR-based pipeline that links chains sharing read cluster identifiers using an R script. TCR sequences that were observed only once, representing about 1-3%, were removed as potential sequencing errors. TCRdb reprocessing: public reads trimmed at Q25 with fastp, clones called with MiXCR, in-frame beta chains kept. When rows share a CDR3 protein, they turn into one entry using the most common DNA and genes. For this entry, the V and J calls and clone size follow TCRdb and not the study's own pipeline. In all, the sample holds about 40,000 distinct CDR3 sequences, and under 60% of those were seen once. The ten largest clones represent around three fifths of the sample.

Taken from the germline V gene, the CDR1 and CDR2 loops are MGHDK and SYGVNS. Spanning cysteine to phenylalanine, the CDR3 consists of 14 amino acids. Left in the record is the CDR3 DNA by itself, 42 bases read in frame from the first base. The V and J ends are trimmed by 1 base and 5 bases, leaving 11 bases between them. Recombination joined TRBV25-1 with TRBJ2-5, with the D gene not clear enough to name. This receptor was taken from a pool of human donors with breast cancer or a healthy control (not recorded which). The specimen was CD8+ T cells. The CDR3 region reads CASSELPGLETQYF. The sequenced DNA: TGTGCCAGCAGTGAATTGCCGGGCCTGGAGACCCAGTACTTC.